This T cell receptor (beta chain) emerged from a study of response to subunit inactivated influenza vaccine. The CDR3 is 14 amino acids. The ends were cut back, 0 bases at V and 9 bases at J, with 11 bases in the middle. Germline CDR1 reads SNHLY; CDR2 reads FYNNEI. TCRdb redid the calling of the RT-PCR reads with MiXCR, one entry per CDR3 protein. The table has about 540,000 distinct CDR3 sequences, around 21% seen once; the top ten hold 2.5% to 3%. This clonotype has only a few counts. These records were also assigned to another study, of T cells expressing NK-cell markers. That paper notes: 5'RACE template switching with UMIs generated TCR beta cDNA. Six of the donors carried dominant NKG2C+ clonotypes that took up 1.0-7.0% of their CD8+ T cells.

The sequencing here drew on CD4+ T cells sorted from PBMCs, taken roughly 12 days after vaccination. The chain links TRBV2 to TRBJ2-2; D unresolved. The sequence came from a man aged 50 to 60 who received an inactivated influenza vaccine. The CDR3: CASSEAKITRELFF. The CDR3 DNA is TGTGCCAGCAGTGAAGCGAAGATCACTCGGGAGCTGTTTTTT.